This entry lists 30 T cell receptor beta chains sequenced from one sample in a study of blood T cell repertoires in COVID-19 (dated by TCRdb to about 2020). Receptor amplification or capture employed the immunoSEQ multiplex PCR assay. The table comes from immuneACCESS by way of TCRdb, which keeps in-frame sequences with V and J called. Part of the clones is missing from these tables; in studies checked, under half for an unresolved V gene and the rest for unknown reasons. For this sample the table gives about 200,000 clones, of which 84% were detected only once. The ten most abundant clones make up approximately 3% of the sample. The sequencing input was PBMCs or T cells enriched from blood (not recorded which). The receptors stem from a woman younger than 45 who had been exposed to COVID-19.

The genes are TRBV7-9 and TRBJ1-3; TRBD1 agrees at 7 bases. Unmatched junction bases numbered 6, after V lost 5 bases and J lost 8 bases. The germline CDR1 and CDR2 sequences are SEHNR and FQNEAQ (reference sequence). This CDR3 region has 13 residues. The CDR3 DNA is TGTGCCAGCAGCGCGCGACAGGGCGACACCATATATTTT. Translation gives CASSARQGDTIYF.

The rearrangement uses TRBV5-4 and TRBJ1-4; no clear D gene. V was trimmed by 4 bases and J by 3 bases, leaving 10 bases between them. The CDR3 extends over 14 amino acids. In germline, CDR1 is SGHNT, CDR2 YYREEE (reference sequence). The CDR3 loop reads CASSQMVSNEKLFF. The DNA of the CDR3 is TGTGCCAGCAGCCAGATGGTATCTAATGAAAAACTGTTTTTT.

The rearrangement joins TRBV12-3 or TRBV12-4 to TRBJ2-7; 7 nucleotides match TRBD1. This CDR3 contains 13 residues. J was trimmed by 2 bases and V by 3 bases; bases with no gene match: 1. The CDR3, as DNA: TGTGCCAGCAGTTTCGGACAGGCCTACGAGCAGTACTTC. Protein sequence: CASSFGQAYEQYF.

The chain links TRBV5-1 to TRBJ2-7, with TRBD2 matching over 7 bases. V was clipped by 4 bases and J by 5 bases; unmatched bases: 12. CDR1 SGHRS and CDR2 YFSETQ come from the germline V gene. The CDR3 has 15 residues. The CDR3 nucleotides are TGCGCCAGCAGCCCCCTGTCGGGGGGTGGCGACGAGCAGTACTTC. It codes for CASSPLSGGGDEQYF.

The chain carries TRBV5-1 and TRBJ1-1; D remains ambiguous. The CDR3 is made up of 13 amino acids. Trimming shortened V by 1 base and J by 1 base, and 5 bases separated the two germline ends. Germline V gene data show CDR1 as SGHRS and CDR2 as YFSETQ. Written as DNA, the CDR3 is TGCGCCAGCAGCTTGCGCAGGAACACTGAAGCTTTCTTT. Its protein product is CASSLRRNTEAFF.

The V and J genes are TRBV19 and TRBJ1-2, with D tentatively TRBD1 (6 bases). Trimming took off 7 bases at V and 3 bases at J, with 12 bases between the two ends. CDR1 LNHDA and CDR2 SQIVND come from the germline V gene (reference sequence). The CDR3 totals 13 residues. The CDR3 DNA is TGTGCCAGTATGCAGGACAGAGACTATGGCTACACCTTC. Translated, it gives CASMQDRDYGYTF.

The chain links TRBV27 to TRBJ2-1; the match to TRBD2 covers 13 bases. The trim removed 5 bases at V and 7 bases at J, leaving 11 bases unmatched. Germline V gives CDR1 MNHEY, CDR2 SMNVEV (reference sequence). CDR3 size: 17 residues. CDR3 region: CASSVLLGLAGVNEQFF. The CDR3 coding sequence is TGTGCCAGCAGTGTCCTACTCGGACTAGCGGGGGTTAATGAGCAGTTCTTC.

The CDR3 DNA sequence: TGTGCCAGCAGCTTAGAAGGGCTAGCGGAAGAGACCCAGTACTTC. As protein: CASSLEGLAEETQYF. This chain links TRBV11-2 with TRBJ2-5, with TRBD2 identical over 7 bases. This CDR3 is 15 amino acids long. Germline CDR1 is SGHAT and CDR2 is FQNNGV. V lost 0 bases, J lost 3 bases, and 4 bases stayed unmatched.

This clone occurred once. The CDR3 nucleotides read TGTGCCAGCAGCTTGGACTCTAACTATGGCTACACCTTC. Protein product: CASSLDSNYGYTF. The J gene is TRBJ1-2, the V gene TRBV7-2, with D unresolved. The length of the CDR3 is 13 residues. V was clipped by 3 bases and J by 0 bases, with 5 bases between them. Germline CDR1 reads SGHTA; CDR2 reads FQGNSA.

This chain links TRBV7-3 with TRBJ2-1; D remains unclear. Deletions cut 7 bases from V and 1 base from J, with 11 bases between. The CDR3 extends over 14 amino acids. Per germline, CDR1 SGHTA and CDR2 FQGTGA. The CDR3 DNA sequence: TGTGCCAGCACCCCTATTCGGTCCTACAATGAGCAGTTCTTC. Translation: CASTPIRSYNEQFF.

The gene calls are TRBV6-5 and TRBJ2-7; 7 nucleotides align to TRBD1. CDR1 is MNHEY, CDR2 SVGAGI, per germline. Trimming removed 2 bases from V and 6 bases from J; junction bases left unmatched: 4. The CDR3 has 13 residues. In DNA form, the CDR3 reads TGTGCCAGCAGTTACGGACAGGCGGGCGAGCAGTACTTC. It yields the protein CASSYGQAGEQYF.

The chain's CDR3 is CASSWVAGQGRSGELFF. The CDR3 region has the DNA TGTGCCAGCAGCTGGGTGGCGGGACAGGGGAGGTCCGGGGAGCTGTTTTTT. The chain links TRBV7-2 to TRBJ2-2; 10 bases match TRBD1. The CDR3 has 17 amino acids. Looked up from germline, CDR1 is SGHTA and CDR2 is FQGNSA. V was clipped by 4 bases and J by 6 bases; unmatched bases: 11. Supplemented by reference TRBV7-2 and TRBJ2-2, the full variable domain reads GAGVSQSPSNKVTEKGKDVELRCDPISGHTALYWYRQSLGQGLEFLIYFQGNSAPDKSGLPSDRFSAERTGGSVSTLTIQRTQQEDSAVYLCASSWVAGQGRSGELFFGEGSRLTVL.

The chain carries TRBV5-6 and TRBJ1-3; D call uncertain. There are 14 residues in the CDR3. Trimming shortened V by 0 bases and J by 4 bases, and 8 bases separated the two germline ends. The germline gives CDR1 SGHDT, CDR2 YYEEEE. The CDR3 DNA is TGTGCCAGCAGCTTGGGAGGGCGAGGAAACACCATATATTTT. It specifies CASSLGGRGNTIYF.

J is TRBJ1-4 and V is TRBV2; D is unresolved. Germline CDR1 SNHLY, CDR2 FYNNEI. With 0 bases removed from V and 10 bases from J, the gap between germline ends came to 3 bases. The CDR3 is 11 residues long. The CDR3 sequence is CASSEAGKLFF. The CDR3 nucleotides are TGTGCCAGCAGTGAAGCCGGAAAACTGTTTTTT.

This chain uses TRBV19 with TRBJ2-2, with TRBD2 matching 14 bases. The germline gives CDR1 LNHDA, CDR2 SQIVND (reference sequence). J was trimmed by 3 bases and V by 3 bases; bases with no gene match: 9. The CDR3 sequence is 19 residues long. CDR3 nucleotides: TGTGCCAGTAGTATTCTGACTAGCGGGGGGGCCTTCCACACCGGGGAGCTGTTTTTT. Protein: CASSILTSGGAFHTGELFF.

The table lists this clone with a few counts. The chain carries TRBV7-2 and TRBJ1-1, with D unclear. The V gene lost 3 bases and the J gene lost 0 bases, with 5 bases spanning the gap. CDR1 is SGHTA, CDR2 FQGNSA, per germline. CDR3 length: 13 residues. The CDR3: CASSFEVNTEAFF. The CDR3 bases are TGTGCCAGCAGCTTTGAGGTGAACACTGAAGCTTTCTTT.

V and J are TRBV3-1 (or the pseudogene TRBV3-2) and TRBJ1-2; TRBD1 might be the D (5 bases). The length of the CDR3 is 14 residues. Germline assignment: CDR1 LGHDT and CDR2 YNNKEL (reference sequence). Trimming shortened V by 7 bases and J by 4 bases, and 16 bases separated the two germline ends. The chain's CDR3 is CASTFSRASYGYTF. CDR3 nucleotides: TGTGCCAGCACTTTCTCCAGGGCAAGCTATGGCTACACCTTC.

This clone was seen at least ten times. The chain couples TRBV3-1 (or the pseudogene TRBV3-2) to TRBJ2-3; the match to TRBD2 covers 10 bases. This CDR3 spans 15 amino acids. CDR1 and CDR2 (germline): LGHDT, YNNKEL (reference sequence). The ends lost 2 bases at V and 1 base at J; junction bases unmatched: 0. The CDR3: CASSQLAGGTDTQYF. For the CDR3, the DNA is TGTGCCAGCAGCCAACTAGCGGGGGGCACAGATACGCAGTATTTT.

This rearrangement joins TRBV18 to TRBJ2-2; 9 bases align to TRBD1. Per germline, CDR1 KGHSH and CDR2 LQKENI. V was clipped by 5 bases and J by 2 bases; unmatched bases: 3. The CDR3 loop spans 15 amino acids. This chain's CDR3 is CASSRDRVNTGELFF. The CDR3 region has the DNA TGTGCCAGCTCAAGGGACAGGGTTAACACCGGGGAGCTGTTTTTT.

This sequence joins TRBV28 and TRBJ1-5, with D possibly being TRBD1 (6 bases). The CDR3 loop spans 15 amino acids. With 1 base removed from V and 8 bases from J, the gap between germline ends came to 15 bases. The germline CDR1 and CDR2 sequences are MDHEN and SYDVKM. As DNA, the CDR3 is TGTGCCAGCAGTTTATACGGGGGGCAAGGAGAGCCCCAGCATTTT. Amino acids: CASSLYGGQGEPQHF.

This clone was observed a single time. CDR3 sequence: CASSSQTGTIYGYTF. The CDR3 nucleotides read TGTGCCAGCAGCTCGCAGACCGGGACAATCTATGGCTACACCTTC. The chain employs TRBV7-6 and TRBJ1-2; maybe TRBD1 (6 bases). CDR1 SGHVS and CDR2 FNYEAQ come from the germline V gene. The length of the CDR3 is 15 residues. V was pared by 4 bases and J by 4 bases, with 16 bases between.

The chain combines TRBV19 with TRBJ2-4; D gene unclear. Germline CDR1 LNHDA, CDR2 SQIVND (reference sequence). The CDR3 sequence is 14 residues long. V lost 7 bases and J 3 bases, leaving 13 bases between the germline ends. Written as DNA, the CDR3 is TGTGCCAGTACCCCCTCTCTGAGCAAAAACATTCAGTACTTC. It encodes CASTPSLSKNIQYF.

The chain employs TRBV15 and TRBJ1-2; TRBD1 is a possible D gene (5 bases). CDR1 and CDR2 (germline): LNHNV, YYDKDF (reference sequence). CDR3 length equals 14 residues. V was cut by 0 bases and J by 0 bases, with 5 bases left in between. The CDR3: CATSREGANYGYTF. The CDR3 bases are TGTGCCACCAGCAGAGAAGGGGCTAACTATGGCTACACCTTC.

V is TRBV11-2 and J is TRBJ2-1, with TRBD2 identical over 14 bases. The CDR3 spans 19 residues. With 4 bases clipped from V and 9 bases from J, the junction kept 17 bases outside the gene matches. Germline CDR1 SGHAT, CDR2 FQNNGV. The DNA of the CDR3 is TGTGCCAGCAGCTCCCGACTAGCGGGGGGGCCTTGGAGGCTATTTGAGCAGTTCTTC. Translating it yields CASSSRLAGGPWRLFEQFF.

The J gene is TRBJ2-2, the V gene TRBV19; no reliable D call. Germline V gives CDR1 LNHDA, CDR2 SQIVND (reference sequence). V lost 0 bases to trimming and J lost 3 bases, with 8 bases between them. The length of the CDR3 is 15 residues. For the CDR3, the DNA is TGTGCCAGTAGTATAGATCGCGGCTACACCGGGGAGCTGTTTTTT. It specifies CASSIDRGYTGELFF.

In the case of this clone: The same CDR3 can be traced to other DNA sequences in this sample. The CDR3 protein is CASSRDRDYEQYF. In nucleotides, the CDR3 is TGTGCCAGCAGCCGGGACAGGGATTACGAGCAGTACTTC. V is TRBV11-2 and J is TRBJ2-7, with 9 bases lining up with TRBD1. The J segment lost 4 bases and the V segment lost 5 bases, leaving 3 bases of the junction unmatched. The CDR3 is made up of 13 amino acids. Germline CDR1 is SGHAT and CDR2 is FQNNGV.

CDR3 residues: CASSYWDSTYNEQFF. In nucleotides, the CDR3 is TGTGCCAGCAGTTACTGGGACAGTACCTACAATGAGCAGTTCTTC. The V call is TRBV6-2 or TRBV6-3, the J call TRBJ2-1; 7 nucleotides agree with TRBD1. V trimming: 1 base; J trimming: 2 bases; junction bases outside the gene matches: 2. Germline lookup yields CDR1 MNHEY and CDR2 SVGEGT. The CDR3 contains 15 residues.

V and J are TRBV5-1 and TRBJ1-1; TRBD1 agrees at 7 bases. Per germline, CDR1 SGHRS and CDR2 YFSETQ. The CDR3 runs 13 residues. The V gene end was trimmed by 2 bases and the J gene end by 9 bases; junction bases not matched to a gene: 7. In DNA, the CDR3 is TGCGCCAGCAGCTTCAGGGGGGCAGCAAAAGCTTTCTTT. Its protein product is CASSFRGAAKAFF.

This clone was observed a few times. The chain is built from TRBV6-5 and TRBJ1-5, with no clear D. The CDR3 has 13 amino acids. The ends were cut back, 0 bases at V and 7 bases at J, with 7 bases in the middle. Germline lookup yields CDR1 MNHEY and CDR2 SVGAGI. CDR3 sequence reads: CASSYSAGQPQHF. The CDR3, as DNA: TGTGCCAGCAGTTACTCAGCAGGCCAGCCCCAGCATTTT.

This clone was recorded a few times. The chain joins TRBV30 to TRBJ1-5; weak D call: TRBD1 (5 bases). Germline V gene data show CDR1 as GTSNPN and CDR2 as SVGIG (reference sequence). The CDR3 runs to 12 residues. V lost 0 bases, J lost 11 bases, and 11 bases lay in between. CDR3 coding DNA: TGTGCCTGGAGTGTCGGTCCGGGGGCCCAGCATTTT. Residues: CAWSVGPGAQHF.